The rows below give T cell receptor beta chains drawn from one sample of a study of cytomegalovirus exposure and HLA in healthy donors. Sequencing used immunoSEQ multiplex PCR; TCRdb keeps in-frame clones, though not all of them. The sample holds some 100,000 clones, roughly 75% seen once. The sample was PBMCs. The origin of the receptors is a male donor in good health and CMV-seropositive. CDR3s include the opening cysteine and the closing phenylalanine or tryptophan. Each record gives: J gene, D gene, V gene, clone size, CDR3 protein, CDR3 DNA. A D gene is named only where the DNA matches it firmly. Rows may omit the clone size; those that give it use once, few, many or a size class.

J: TRBJ2-7; D: -; V: TRBV19; size: -; CDR3: CASSISQQGREQYF; DNA: TGTGCCAGTAGTATATCTCAACAGGGTCGCGAGCAGTACTTC
J: TRBJ1-1; D: -; V: TRBV7-2; size: -; CDR3: CASVLPGWVNTEAFF; DNA: TGTGCCAGCGTCTTACCAGGGTGGGTGAACACTGAAGCTTTCTTT
J: TRBJ2-1; D: TRBD2; V: TRBV4-2; size: -; CDR3: CASSQAKGLAGAYNEQFF; DNA: TGTGCCAGCAGCCAAGCCAAGGGACTAGCGGGGGCTTACAATGAGCAGTTCTTC
J: TRBJ1-2; D: -; V: TRBV5-1; size: -; CDR3: CASSLGFGESYGYTF; DNA: TGCGCCAGCAGCTTGGGGTTCGGGGAGAGCTATGGCTACACCTTC
J: TRBJ2-2; D: TRBD2; V: TRBV10-3; size: few; CDR3: CAISETGGDTGELFF; DNA: TGTGCCATCAGTGAGACGGGGGGGGACACCGGGGAGCTGTTTTTT
J: TRBJ2-5; D: -; V: TRBV7-8; size: -; CDR3: CASSLGTSQETQYF; DNA: TGTGCCAGCAGCTTAGGAACTAGCCAAGAGACCCAGTACTTC
J: TRBJ2-7; D: -; V: TRBV4-1; size: -; CDR3: CASSQRDGSSYEQYF; DNA: TGCGCCAGCAGCCAGCGGGACGGAAGCTCCTACGAGCAGTACTTC
J: TRBJ1-2; D: -; V: TRBV27; size: -; CDR3: CASSRQEPSYYGYTF; DNA: TGTGCCAGCAGTCGACAGGAGCCCTCGTATTATGGCTACACCTTC
J: TRBJ2-5; D: -; V: TRBV5-4; size: -; CDR3: CASSSRGGVETQYF; DNA: TGTGCCAGCAGCTCCAGGGGAGGGGTGGAGACCCAGTACTTC
J: TRBJ2-3; D: TRBD1; V: TRBV19; size: -; CDR3: CASSGGHTDTQYF; DNA: TGTGCCAGCTCAGGGGGCCACACAGATACGCAGTATTTT
J: TRBJ2-5; D: TRBD2; V: TRBV29-1; size: -; CDR3: CSVVLAGVQETQYF; DNA: TGCAGCGTTGTATTAGCGGGTGTCCAAGAGACCCAGTACTTC
J: TRBJ2-3; D: -; V: TRBV11-2; size: few; CDR3: CASSKGSRGTDTQYF; DNA: TGTGCCAGCAGCAAAGGGTCTCGGGGAACAGATACGCAGTATTTT
J: TRBJ2-6; D: -; V: TRBV19; size: -; CDR3: CASSTGYSGANVLTF; DNA: TGTGCCAGTAGTACGGGGTACTCTGGGGCCAACGTCCTGACTTTC
J: TRBJ1-2; D: TRBD1; V: TRBV19; size: -; CDR3: CASRGQGTSYGYTF; DNA: TGTGCCAGTAGGGGACAGGGCACGAGCTATGGCTACACCTTC
J: TRBJ2-6; D: TRBD1; V: TRBV4-1; size: once; CDR3: CASSQFDRGLGANVLTF; DNA: TGCGCCAGCAGCCAATTCGACAGGGGGCTTGGGGCCAACGTCCTGACTTTC
J: TRBJ1-2; D: TRBD1; V: TRBV30; size: -; CDR3: CAWSPGTGEDGYTF; DNA: TGTGCCTGGAGTCCCGGGACAGGGGAGGATGGCTACACCTTC
J: TRBJ1-6; D: TRBD1; V: TRBV10-3; size: -; CDR3: CAIKGAYANSPLHF; DNA: TGTGCCATCAAGGGGGCGTACGCAAATTCACCCCTCCACTTT
J: TRBJ2-7; D: -; V: TRBV4-2; size: -; CDR3: CASSQDPPPSDEQYF; DNA: TGTGCCAGCAGCCAAGATCCCCCCCCTAGCGACGAGCAGTACTTC
J: TRBJ2-7; D: TRBD2; V: TRBV10-3; size: -; CDR3: CAISLAGGTYEQYF; DNA: TGTGCCATCAGTCTAGCGGGGGGGACCTACGAGCAGTACTTC
J: TRBJ2-2; D: -; V: TRBV5-1; size: -; CDR3: CASSSDSTGELFF; DNA: TGCGCCAGCAGCTCGGACAGTACCGGGGAGCTGTTTTTT
J: TRBJ2-1; D: TRBD2; V: TRBV15; size: -; CDR3: CATSRVGTSGGNNEQFF; DNA: TGTGCCACCAGCAGAGTTGGGACTAGCGGGGGGAACAATGAGCAGTTCTTC
J: TRBJ1-5; D: -; V: TRBV27; size: -; CDR3: CASSLSARVGNQPQHF; DNA: TGTGCCAGCAGTTTATCGGCCAGGGTTGGGAATCAGCCCCAGCATTTT
J: TRBJ1-6; D: -; V: TRBV9; size: once; CDR3: CASSVRMDNSPLHF; DNA: TGTGCCAGCAGCGTGCGGATGGATAATTCACCCCTCCACTTT
J: TRBJ2-3; D: TRBD2; V: TRBV4-2; size: few; CDR3: CASSQELAGGTDTQYF; DNA: TGTGCCAGCAGCCAAGAGCTAGCGGGGGGCACAGATACGCAGTATTTT
J: TRBJ2-1; D: TRBD1; V: TRBV5-1; size: few; CDR3: CASSDGTATYNEQFF; DNA: TGCGCCAGCAGCGATGGGACAGCTACTTACAATGAGCAGTTCTTC
J: TRBJ2-3; D: -; V: TRBV11-2; size: -; CDR3: CASSLDPAGTDTQYF; DNA: TGTGCCAGCAGCTTAGATCCGGCGGGCACAGATACGCAGTATTTT
J: TRBJ1-2; D: TRBD1; V: TRBV4-2; size: few; CDR3: CASSPGQSNGYTF; DNA: TGTGCCAGCAGCCCGGGACAGTCAAATGGCTACACCTTC
J: TRBJ1-6; D: TRBD1; V: TRBV19; size: once; CDR3: CASSIVGQGNSPLHF; DNA: TGTGCCAGTAGTATAGTGGGACAGGGAAATTCACCCCTCCACTTT
J: TRBJ1-2; D: TRBD1; V: TRBV28; size: -; CDR3: CASSYSPTGSGGYTF; DNA: TGTGCCAGCAGTTACTCCCCGACAGGGAGTGGAGGCTACACCTTC